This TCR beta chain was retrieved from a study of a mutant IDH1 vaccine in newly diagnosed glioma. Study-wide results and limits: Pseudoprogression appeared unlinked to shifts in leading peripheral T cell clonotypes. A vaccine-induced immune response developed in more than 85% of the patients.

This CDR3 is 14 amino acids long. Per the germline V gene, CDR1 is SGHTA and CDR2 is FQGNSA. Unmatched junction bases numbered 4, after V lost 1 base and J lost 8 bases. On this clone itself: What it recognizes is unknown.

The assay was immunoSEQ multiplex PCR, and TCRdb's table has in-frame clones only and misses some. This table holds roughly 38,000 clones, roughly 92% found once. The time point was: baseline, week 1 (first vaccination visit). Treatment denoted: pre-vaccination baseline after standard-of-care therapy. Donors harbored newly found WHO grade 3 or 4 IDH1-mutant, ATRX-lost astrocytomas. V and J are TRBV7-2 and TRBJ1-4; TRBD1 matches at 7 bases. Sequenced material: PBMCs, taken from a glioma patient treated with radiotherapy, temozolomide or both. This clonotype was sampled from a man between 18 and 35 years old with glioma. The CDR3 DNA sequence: TGTGCCAGCAGCTTAGAGGGGGCAGGGGAAAAACTGTTTTTT. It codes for CASSLEGAGEKLFF.